What follows are 16 T cell receptor beta chains derived from one specimen sequenced in a study of cytotoxic CD8 clonotypes in ibrutinib-treated CLL (dated by TCRdb to 2020 to 2023). Library preparation was by the immunoSEQ multiplex PCR assay. Imported from immuneACCESS, the table was reduced by TCRdb to in-frame sequences with V and J called. These copies leave out some clones; in studies compared against another copy, an unresolved V gene accounts for under half, and the cause of the remainder is not known. The sample table contains over 95,000 clones; only one count was recorded for approximately 58% of them. 30% to 45% of the sample is taken by the ten largest. This specimen's time point label, per the study, means: 20 to 25 months on ibrutinib. This sample comprised PBMCs, obtained after 24 months of ibrutinib treatment. All receptors come from a human donor with chronic lymphocytic leukemia.

This chain connects TRBV7-2 to TRBJ1-2; D not resolved. CDR1 SGHTA and CDR2 FQGNSA come from the germline V gene. The CDR3 has 13 amino acids. Trimming took off 4 bases at V and 4 bases at J, with 10 bases between the two ends. CDR3 residues: CASSSQKGYGYTF. For the CDR3, the DNA is TGTGCCAGCAGCTCTCAAAAGGGCTATGGCTACACCTTC. The full variable domain, its missing parts supplied by reference TRBV7-2 and TRBJ1-2, is GAGVSQSPSNKVTEKGKDVELRCDPISGHTALYWYRQSLGQGLEFLIYFQGNSAPDKSGLPSDRFSAERTGGSVSTLTIQRTQQEDSAVYLCASSSQKGYGYTFGSGTRLTVV.

The V and J genes are TRBV30 and TRBJ1-3; the D gene is possibly TRBD1 (5 bases). Germline loops: CDR1 GTSNPN, CDR2 SVGIG (reference sequence). The CDR3 length is 16 residues. Trimming stripped 0 bases from V and 0 bases from J, with 12 bases between. In DNA form, the CDR3 reads TGTGCCTGGAGTGTGTCGACAGTCCTCTCTGGAAACACCATATATTTT. It is translated as CAWSVSTVLSGNTIYF.

This clone has only a few counts. This sequence joins TRBV11-2 and TRBJ2-5, with no clear D. CDR3 length: 14 residues. Germline V gives CDR1 SGHAT, CDR2 FQNNGV. V was clipped by 5 bases and J by 2 bases, with 12 bases between them. CDR3 region: CASSRSSLQETQYF. CDR3 DNA: TGTGCCAGCAGCCGAAGTAGCCTACAAGAGACCCAGTACTTC.

V usage is TRBV4-1 and J usage is TRBJ2-2, with 7 bases lining up with TRBD1. The V and J ends lost 1 base and 3 bases, in that order; junction bases with no gene match: 2. This CDR3 is built from 15 residues. Germline assignment: CDR1 MGHRA and CDR2 YSYEKL. The CDR3 nucleotides read TGCGCCAGCAGCCAAGGACAGGGCCACACCGGGGAGCTGTTTTTT. Translated, it gives CASSQGQGHTGELFF.

This clone has a single count. This rearrangement joins TRBV25-1 to TRBJ1-1; a possible D gene is TRBD1 (6 bases). Germline V gives CDR1 MGHDK, CDR2 SYGVNS. This CDR3 is 14 amino acids long. Trimming took 6 bases from V and 1 from J, leaving 12 bases between them. The CDR3 reads CASRLRGENTEAFF. In DNA form, the CDR3 reads TGTGCCAGCAGACTCAGGGGCGAGAACACTGAAGCTTTCTTT.

This clone occurred a few times. The gene calls are TRBV25-1 and TRBJ2-7; D is perhaps TRBD1 (6 bases). The germline V and J ends were trimmed by 3 bases and 6 bases, with 12 bases remaining between them. Germline V CDR1 and CDR2: MGHDK, SYGVNS. The CDR3 runs 13 residues. Written as DNA, the CDR3 is TGTGCCAGCAGTGATGACAGGCGCTTCGAGCAGTACTTC. Its translation is CASSDDRRFEQYF.

This clone was detected many times. The rearrangement joins TRBV11-3 to TRBJ1-6, with D possibly being TRBD1 (6 bases). The CDR3 totals 15 residues. V lost 5 bases, J lost 10 bases, and 18 bases lay in between. CDR1 and CDR2 from the germline V gene are SGHNT and YENEEA. The CDR3 here is CASSARNRVYSPLHF. The CDR3 DNA reads as TGTGCCAGCAGCGCGAGAAACAGGGTATACTCACCCCTCCACTTT.

This chain joins TRBV19 and TRBJ1-2; D is perhaps TRBD1 (5 bases). The CDR3 consists of 18 residues. Germline V gives CDR1 LNHDA, CDR2 SQIVND (reference sequence). Trimming took 10 bases from V and 4 from J, leaving 31 bases between them. The CDR3 protein is CATTPKRLHGRDSYGYTF. CDR3 bases: TGTGCCACTACGCCTAAACGGTTGCATGGACGAGACAGCTATGGCTACACCTTC.

V usage is TRBV5-1 and J usage is TRBJ2-2; D is ambiguous. CDR1 SGHRS and CDR2 YFSETQ come from the germline V gene. V was clipped by 0 bases and J by 2 bases, with 8 bases between them. The CDR3 loop spans 15 amino acids. The CDR3 DNA sequence: TGCGCCAGCAGCTTGGTTACCAGTAACACCGGGGAGCTGTTTTTT. It is translated as CASSLVTSNTGELFF.

The chain has TRBV5-1 and TRBJ2-2; the match to TRBD2 covers 15 bases. This CDR3 contains 19 residues. After removal of 4 bases from V and 1 base from J, the junction contained 8 bases not matched to a gene. CDR1 is SGHRS and CDR2 is YFSETQ in the germline V gene. The CDR3 DNA reads TGCGCCAGCAGCCGGGCCGGGACTAGCGGGGGGCGGAACACCGGGGAGCTGTTTTTT. As protein: CASSRAGTSGGRNTGELFF.

This clone was picked up a small number of times. V gene TRBV19 combines with J gene TRBJ1-4; D is undetermined. Germline CDR1 is LNHDA and CDR2 is SQIVND (reference sequence). The CDR3 covers 14 residues. Trimming cost V 1 base and J 8 bases, with 11 bases left between them. In nucleotides, the CDR3 is TGTGCCAGTAGTATAGGTGGCATAGGGGAAAAACTGTTTTTT. Translating gives CASSIGGIGEKLFF.

The rearrangement links TRBV6-1 to TRBJ1-4; D is uncertain. The V end was cut by 1 base, the J end by 8 bases, with 5 bases between. CDR3 length: 12 amino acids. CDR1 and CDR2 (germline): MNHNS, SASEGT. CDR3 sequence (DNA): TGTGCCAGCAGTGAAGGCCTCGAAAAACTGTTTTTT. It specifies CASSEGLEKLFF.

The chain employs TRBV11-1 and TRBJ2-1; 9 bases match TRBD2. CDR1 SGHAT and CDR2 FQDESV come from the germline V gene (reference sequence). The CDR3 has 16 residues. Unmatched junction bases numbered 7, after V lost 2 bases and J lost 5 bases. CDR3 sequence: CASSLRFGTSHNEQFF. CDR3 bases: TGTGCCAGCAGCTTAAGGTTCGGGACTAGCCACAATGAGCAGTTCTTC.

The sample holds a few counts of this clone. The rearrangement uses TRBV2 and TRBJ1-2; weak D call: TRBD1 (6 bases). Trimming cost V 5 bases and J 6 bases, with 19 bases left between them. The CDR3 is 15 residues long. Germline values: CDR1 SNHLY, CDR2 FYNNEI. The CDR3 DNA reads as TGTGCCAGCAGTCTAGTGCGCCGGGACATGGATGGCTACACCTTC. Its translation is CASSLVRRDMDGYTF.

This clone was picked up a small number of times. This chain links TRBV30 with TRBJ2-7; D is undetermined. The CDR3 is made up of 12 amino acids. In germline, CDR1 is GTSNPN, CDR2 SVGIG (reference sequence). V gave up 3 bases and J gave up 7 bases, with 13 bases separating them. The DNA for the CDR3 is TGTGCCTGGAGCGTCTCCGTGCGGGAGCAGTACTTC. It is translated as CAWSVSVREQYF.

The chain is built from TRBV6-5 and TRBJ2-4; 9 nucleotides match TRBD1. V lost 6 bases and J lost 8; bases outside the gene matches: 8. Germline values: CDR1 MNHEY, CDR2 SVGAGI. CDR3 length equals 14 residues. For the CDR3, the DNA is TGTGCCAGCAGCTACGGACAGGGGATAGACATTCAGTACTTC. It encodes CASSYGQGIDIQYF.